This entry describes one T cell receptor beta chain. The assay was immunoSEQ multiplex PCR, and TCRdb's table has in-frame clones only and misses some. The data show 400,000 or so clones, roughly 89% seen once. V was clipped by 3 bases and J by 6 bases; unmatched bases: 3. Germline CDR1 and CDR2: SGHNT and YYREEE (reference sequence). The CDR3 is made up of 12 amino acids. The data were obtained in a study of blood T cell repertoires in COVID-19. The V gene is TRBV5-4, the J gene TRBJ2-7; 7 bases are a match to TRBD2. The sequence came from a man between 18 and 29 years old with COVID-19, enrolled during active disease. Sample: peripheral blood. The CDR3 DNA sequence: TGTGCCAGCAGCTGGGGAGGGTCCGAGCAGTACTTC. Translation gives CASSWGGSEQYF.